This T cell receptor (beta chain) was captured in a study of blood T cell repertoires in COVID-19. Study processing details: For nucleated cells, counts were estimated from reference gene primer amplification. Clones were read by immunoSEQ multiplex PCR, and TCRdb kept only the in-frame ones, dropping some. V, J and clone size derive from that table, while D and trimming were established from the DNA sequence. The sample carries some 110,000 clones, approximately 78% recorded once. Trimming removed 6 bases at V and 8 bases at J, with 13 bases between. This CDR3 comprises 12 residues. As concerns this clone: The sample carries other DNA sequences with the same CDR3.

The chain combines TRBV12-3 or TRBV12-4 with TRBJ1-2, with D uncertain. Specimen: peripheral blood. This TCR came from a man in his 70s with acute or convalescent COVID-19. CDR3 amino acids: CASSLDIGGYTF. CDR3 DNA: TGTGCCAGCAGCCTTGACATAGGCGGCTACACCTTC.